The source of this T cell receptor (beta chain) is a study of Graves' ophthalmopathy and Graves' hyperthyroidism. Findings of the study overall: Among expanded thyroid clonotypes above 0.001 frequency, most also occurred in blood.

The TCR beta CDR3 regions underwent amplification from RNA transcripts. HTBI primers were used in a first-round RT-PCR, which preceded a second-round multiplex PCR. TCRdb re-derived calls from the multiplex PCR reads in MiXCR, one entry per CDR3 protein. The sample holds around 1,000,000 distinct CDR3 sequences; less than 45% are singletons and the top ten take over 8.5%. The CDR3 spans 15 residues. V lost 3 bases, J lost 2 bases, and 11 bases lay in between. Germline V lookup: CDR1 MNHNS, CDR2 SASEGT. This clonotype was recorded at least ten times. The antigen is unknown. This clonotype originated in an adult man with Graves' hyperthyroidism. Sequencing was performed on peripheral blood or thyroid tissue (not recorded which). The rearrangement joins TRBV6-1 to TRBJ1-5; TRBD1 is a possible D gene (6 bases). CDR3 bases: TGTGCCAGCAGTGATGCATGGACAGGCAATCAGCCCCAGCATTTT. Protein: CASSDAWTGNQPQHF.